The 28 T cell receptor beta chains below all came from one sample that was sequenced in a study of long-term antiretroviral therapy in people with HIV. Version v3.0 of the immunoSEQ assay was performed at survey level. Data came from immunoSEQ multiplex PCR; TCRdb stores just in-frame clones and leaves some out. This sample yields tens of thousands of clones, of which around 81% are seen a single time; roughly 7% belongs to the top ten. This specimen consisted of unsorted PBMCs, obtained 1.5 years after starting antiretroviral therapy. These receptors came from a man aged 25-40 years with HIV.

The V and J genes are TRBV6-6 and TRBJ2-3, with D perhaps matching TRBD2 (5 bases). Trimming left V 6 bases short and J 8 bases short, with 18 bases between. CDR1 is MNHNY, CDR2 SVGAGI, per germline (reference sequence). The CDR3 has 14 amino acids. CDR3 sequence: CASRPGLSPGTQYF. CDR3 coding DNA: TGTGCCAGCAGGCCCGGACTGAGCCCCGGTACGCAGTATTTT.

To note about this clone: This CDR3 is also generated by other DNA sequences in the sample. The chain carries TRBV5-1 and TRBJ1-4; D may be TRBD1 (5 bases). The V end lost 0 bases, the J end lost 5 bases, and 11 bases lay between the germline ends. The germline V gene has CDR1 SGHRS and CDR2 YFSETQ. This CDR3 region has 15 residues. The CDR3 DNA reads as TGCGCCAGCAGCTTGGGGGGCGGGGAGAATGAAAAACTGTTTTTT. Protein product: CASSLGGGENEKLFF.

The V call is TRBV7-8, the J call TRBJ1-2; D not certain. V was trimmed by 4 bases and J by 8 bases, leaving 14 bases between them. CDR3 length: 13 residues. In germline, CDR1 is SGHVS, CDR2 FQNEAQ. DNA of the CDR3: TGTGCCAGCAGCTCCTTTTTACGCAGAGGCTACACCTTC. It yields the protein CASSSFLRRGYTF.

The chain recombines TRBV11-2 with TRBJ2-7; TRBD2 agrees at 8 bases. The CDR3 is made up of 14 amino acids. Germline CDR1 is SGHAT and CDR2 is FQNNGV. V was pared by 4 bases and J by 6 bases, with 8 bases of the junction left unmatched. CDR3 sequence: CASSSLAGPGEQYF. In nucleotides, the CDR3 is TGTGCCAGCAGCTCCTTAGCGGGACCCGGCGAGCAGTACTTC.

J is TRBJ1-1 and V is TRBV11-1; 10 bases fit TRBD1. The CDR3 length is 14 residues. The germline V gene encodes CDR1 SGHAT and CDR2 FQDESV (reference sequence). The junction had 4 bases not matched to a gene; V was cut back by 4 bases and J by 5 bases. The CDR3 here is CASSSRTGGTEAFF. The CDR3 bases are TGTGCCAGCAGCTCCAGGACAGGGGGGACTGAAGCTTTCTTT.

In this sample, this clone turned up a few times. The chain has TRBV6-1 and TRBJ1-3, with D uncertain. V lost 8 bases to trimming and J lost 3 bases, with 8 bases between them. CDR3 size: 12 residues. Germline V gives CDR1 MNHNS, CDR2 SASEGT. The CDR3 loop is CASFLDGNTIYF. The CDR3 region has the DNA TGTGCCAGCTTTCTTGATGGAAACACCATATATTTT.

For the CDR3, the DNA is TGTGCCAGCAGCTTGGTTGGACTAGCGGGATTAGAGACCCAGTACTTC. Protein: CASSLVGLAGLETQYF. This chain joins TRBV5-4 and TRBJ2-5; 12 nucleotides match TRBD2. Unmatched junction bases numbered 4, after V lost 0 bases and J lost 4 bases. Germline assignment: CDR1 SGHNT and CDR2 YYREEE (reference sequence). The CDR3 totals 16 residues.

This chain uses TRBV28 with TRBJ1-6; D is ambiguous. Germline CDR1 MDHEN, CDR2 SYDVKM. Trimming stripped 7 bases from V and 10 bases from J, with 14 bases between. The CDR3 runs to 13 residues. CDR3 coding DNA: TGTGCCAGCACATCATTCGTTAGGTCACCCCTCCACTTT. Its protein is CASTSFVRSPLHF. The full variable domain, completed using reference TRBV28 and TRBJ1-6, is DVKVTQSSRYLVKRTGEKVFLECVQDMDHENMFWYRQDPGLGLRLIYFSYDVKMKEKGDIPEGYSVSREKKERFSLILESASTNQTSMYLCASTSFVRSPLHFGNGTRLTVT.

This clone was observed once. V gene TRBV5-1 combines with J gene TRBJ2-1; D is uncertain. This CDR3 has 11 residues. The V end lost 0 bases, the J end lost 12 bases, and 7 bases lay between the germline ends. The germline V gene has CDR1 SGHRS and CDR2 YFSETQ. DNA of the CDR3: TGCGCCAGCAGCTTGGGAGCATGGCAGTTCTTC. Its translation: CASSLGAWQFF.

This clone occurred a few times. The chain links TRBV28 to TRBJ2-7, with D unclear. This CDR3 contains 11 residues. Germline V gene data show CDR1 as MDHEN and CDR2 as SYDVKM. V lost 8 bases to trimming and J lost 4 bases, with 9 bases between them. The CDR3 DNA sequence: TGTGCCAGCTCCCCAGCGTACGAGCAGTACTTC. This translates into CASSPAYEQYF.

The J gene is TRBJ2-5, the V gene TRBV30; TRBD2 might be the D (6 bases). V lost 0 bases, J lost 0 bases, and 11 bases lay in between. Germline V lookup: CDR1 GTSNPN, CDR2 SVGIG (reference sequence). The CDR3 is 15 amino acids. CDR3 residues: CAWSVDYSYQETQYF. As DNA, the CDR3 is TGTGCCTGGAGTGTGGACTATTCGTACCAAGAGACCCAGTACTTC.

This clone was found a few times. The V call is TRBV19, the J call TRBJ2-7; TRBD1 matches at 7 bases. Germline values: CDR1 LNHDA, CDR2 SQIVND (reference sequence). Unmatched junction bases numbered 13, after V lost 3 bases and J lost 5 bases. This CDR3 is built from 16 residues. The chain's CDR3 is CASSIRLNRGGNEQYF. CDR3 nucleotide sequence: TGTGCCAGTAGTATCAGACTAAACAGGGGCGGCAACGAGCAGTACTTC.

This clone was seen once. The CDR3 DNA reads TGTGCCAGCAGTGGACGGATTAGTGAGGAGCAGTACTTC. Protein: CASSGRISEEQYF. This chain links TRBV28 with TRBJ2-7; D not certain. Trimming took off 5 bases at V and 7 bases at J, with 15 bases between the two ends. The germline gives CDR1 MDHEN, CDR2 SYDVKM. The CDR3 is 13 residues long.

V usage is TRBV7-6 and J usage is TRBJ2-7; D unresolved. The germline gives CDR1 SGHVS, CDR2 FNYEAQ. The CDR3 length is 14 residues. Between the trimmed V and J ends, which lost 5 bases and 1 base, there was a span of 12 bases. The CDR3 DNA sequence: TGTGCCAGCAGCCCAAACCCGGGTTCCTACGAGCAGTACTTC. As protein: CASSPNPGSYEQYF.

The table lists this clone with a count of one. The V call is TRBV23-1, the J call TRBJ2-7; 7 positions agree with TRBD2. TRBV23-1 is noted as an ORF with a role that remains uncertain. Trimming at V came to 6 bases and at J to 1 base, leaving 3 bases not matched to a gene. The CDR3 totals 13 residues. CDR3 DNA sequence: TGCGCCAGCAGCACGGGACTATCCTACGAGCAGTACTTC. Translating it yields CASSTGLSYEQYF.

The chain is built from TRBV7-9 and TRBJ1-1; D gene uncertain. The V end was cut by 7 bases, the J end by 0 bases, with 15 bases between. CDR3 length equals 15 residues. CDR1 is SEHNR and CDR2 is FQNEAQ in the germline V gene (reference sequence). The CDR3 loop reads CASIPGVGMNTEAFF. Here the CDR3 DNA reads TGTGCCAGCATCCCGGGTGTAGGGATGAACACTGAAGCTTTCTTT.

The CDR3 spells CASSGLGLDQNYPGQETQYF. Written as DNA, the CDR3 is TGTGCCAGCAGCGGCTTAGGACTAGACCAAAATTACCCTGGGCAAGAGACCCAGTACTTC. This chain connects TRBV9 to TRBJ2-5; 7 nucleotides line up with TRBD2. The V gene's germline CDR1 is SGDLS and CDR2 YYNGEE. V lost 3 bases to trimming and J lost 2 bases; unmatched junction nucleotides: 22. The CDR3 extends over 20 amino acids.

This sequence joins TRBV6-6 and TRBJ1-6; 8 bases are a match to TRBD1. With 8 bases clipped from V and 6 bases from J, the junction kept 6 bases outside the gene matches. The CDR3 runs 14 residues. CDR1 and CDR2 (germline): MNHNY, SVGAGI (reference sequence). Here the CDR3 reads CASDDRGGNSPLHF. The DNA of the CDR3 is TGTGCCAGCGATGACAGGGGTGGTAATTCACCCCTCCACTTT.

The gene calls are TRBV4-1 and TRBJ2-1; the D gene is possibly TRBD2 (6 bases). Germline CDR1 MGHRA, CDR2 YSYEKL. V lost 8 bases, J lost 0 bases, and 17 bases lay in between. The CDR3 spans 16 residues. The CDR3 spells CASAAWGRSSYNEQFF. Written as DNA, the CDR3 is TGCGCCAGCGCAGCCTGGGGGAGGAGCTCCTACAATGAGCAGTTCTTC.

The chain has TRBV4-1 and TRBJ2-5; D may match TRBD1 or TRBD2 (6 bases each). The V end lost 4 bases, the J end lost 3 bases, and 24 bases lay between the germline ends. The length of the CDR3 is 18 residues. Germline V gives CDR1 MGHRA, CDR2 YSYEKL. Here the CDR3 reads CASSLLPGAPLPEETQYF. The CDR3 DNA reads TGCGCCAGCAGCCTCCTCCCGGGGGCCCCCCTACCGGAAGAGACCCAGTACTTC.

The chain joins TRBV6-1 to TRBJ2-1; D might be TRBD2 (5 bases). CDR1 and CDR2 (germline): MNHNS, SASEGT. The germline V and J ends were trimmed by 3 bases and 3 bases, with 12 bases remaining between them. The CDR3 is 15 amino acids. The CDR3 loop is CASSDEGIYYNEQFF. As DNA, the CDR3 is TGTGCCAGCAGTGATGAGGGTATCTACTACAATGAGCAGTTCTTC.

The chain combines TRBV5-1 with TRBJ2-7; 10 nucleotides match TRBD1. The CDR3 has 15 residues. Per the germline V gene, CDR1 is SGHRS and CDR2 is YFSETQ. V was pared by 2 bases and J by 2 bases, with 4 bases of the junction left unmatched. Written as DNA, the CDR3 is TGCGCCAGCAGCTTCGCCGGGACAGGGGCCTACGAGCAGTACTTC. It is translated as CASSFAGTGAYEQYF.

The chain carries TRBV6-1 and TRBJ2-3; D call uncertain. This CDR3 has 14 amino acids. The V gene's germline CDR1 is MNHNS and CDR2 SASEGT. With 4 bases removed from V and 2 bases from J, the gap between germline ends came to 10 bases. The CDR3 is CASSAQLYTDTQYF. The CDR3 DNA reads as TGTGCCAGCAGTGCTCAGCTATACACAGATACGCAGTATTTT.

Only a few counts were recorded for this clone. The chain uses TRBV7-6 and TRBJ2-5, with D tentatively TRBD1 or TRBD2 (5 bases each). Germline V gives CDR1 SGHVS, CDR2 FNYEAQ. The CDR3 spans 13 residues. The germline V and J ends were trimmed by 8 bases and 2 bases, with 12 bases remaining between them. The CDR3, as DNA: TGTGCCAGCTCCGGGGCGCAGCAAGAGACCCAGTACTTC. Its translation is CASSGAQQETQYF.

The genes are TRBV4-2 and TRBJ2-7; 9 bases match TRBD2. CDR1 and CDR2 (germline): LGHNA, YNFKEQ. V shed 0 bases, J shed 2 bases, and the junction held 5 bases outside the gene matches. The CDR3 length is 16 residues. The CDR3 sequence: CASSQEGLADTYEQYF. The CDR3 bases are TGTGCCAGCAGCCAAGAGGGACTAGCCGATACCTACGAGCAGTACTTC.

The CDR3 nucleotides read TGTGCCTGGAGTGAAGGGTATGGCAATCAGCCCCAGCATTTT. Its protein product is CAWSEGYGNQPQHF. V usage is TRBV30 and J usage is TRBJ1-5, with no clear D. The CDR3 is 14 amino acids. V dropped 1 base and J dropped 2 bases, with 9 bases sitting between them. Germline V gene sequence: CDR1 GTSNPN, CDR2 SVGIG (reference sequence).

A few counts support this clone. V gene TRBV27 combines with J gene TRBJ1-2; 10 positions match TRBD1. Per the germline V gene, CDR1 is MNHEY and CDR2 is SMNVEV (reference sequence). Losses at the gene ends were 6 bases for V and 7 bases for J; bases not matched to a gene: 11. The CDR3 contains 15 residues. This CDR3 is CASRGTGEFKIGYTF. CDR3 sequence (DNA): TGTGCCAGCAGAGGGACAGGGGAGTTTAAGATTGGCTACACCTTC.

The V call is TRBV6-8, the J call TRBJ2-3; 10 positions agree with TRBD2. V lost 4 bases, J lost 0 bases, and 10 bases stayed unmatched. Germline V lookup: CDR1 MNHGY, CDR2 SAAAGT. CDR3 length: 18 amino acids. The chain's CDR3 is CASSFLAGVTSSTDTQYF. The CDR3 DNA follows: TGTGCCAGCAGTTTCCTAGCGGGGGTTACATCTAGCACAGATACGCAGTATTTT.